Here is one TCR beta chain with its context. Its antigen is unknown. This sample was included in a study of OX40 agonist ivuxolimab in advanced cancers. Study-level points and caveats: Clones of CD4+ and CD8+ blood T cells grew by week 6 at doses of 0.1 to 3.0 mg/kg. Certain nonresponding patients likewise had low normalized T-cell clonal expansion.

Measured with immunoSEQ multiplex PCR; TCRdb has only the in-frame clones, and not every one. Among some 72,000 clones listed, under 95% were seen once. Germline CDR1 reads SGHDN; CDR2 reads FVKESK. Trimming removed 3 bases at V and 3 bases at J, with 9 bases between. The CDR3 runs to 13 residues. The sequencing used CD4+ or CD8+ T cells sorted from blood, collected in a trial of the OX40 agonist ivuxolimab. The sequence came from an adult with an advanced solid tumor such as melanoma, head and neck, liver or kidney cancer. The chain is built from TRBV14 and TRBJ2-7; no reliable D call. The CDR3 region has the DNA TGTGCCAGCAGCCAGTACAGTATCTACGAGCAGTACTTC. It specifies CASSQYSIYEQYF. The variable domain in full, with the rest retrieved from reference TRBV14 and TRBJ2-7, is EAGVTQFPSHSVIEKGQTVTLRCDPISGHDNLYWYRRVMGKEIKFLLHFVKESKQDESGMPNNRFLAERTGGTYSTLKVQPAELEDSGVYFCASSQYSIYEQYFGPGTRLTVT.